The entry below describes one T cell receptor (beta chain). TCRdb recomputed calls from the 5' RACE reads with MiXCR, one row per CDR3 protein. Altogether 400,000 to 550,000 distinct CDR3 sequences are present, approximately 24% being singletons, with the ten largest covering 2.9%. These data are taken from a study of identical twins. The same sample was also studied in work on T cells expressing NK-cell markers.

This TCR derives from a woman aged 18 to 35 in good health. Sequencing was performed on CD4+ T cells sorted from blood.

CDR3 DNA sequence: TGTGCCAGCAGCTCCCAGGGTACGCTACCCACAGATACGCAGTATTTT. Translated, it gives CASSSQGTLPTDTQYF. The chain is built from TRBV7-3 and TRBJ2-3; D may be TRBD1 (5 bases). V was pared by 4 bases and J by 2 bases, with 16 bases between. CDR3 length: 16 residues. From germline, CDR1 is SGHTA and CDR2 FQGTGA.